This TCR beta chain was captured in a study of early T cells in non-severe SARS-CoV-2 infection. The sample holds a few counts of this clonotype. Attached unique molecular identifiers marked individual cDNA molecules. MiXCR, applied by TCRdb to the 5' RACE reads, yields one record per CDR3 protein. Of around 99,000 distinct CDR3 sequences in the sample, 16% were seen once. The J segment lost 10 bases and the V segment lost 5 bases, leaving 8 bases of the junction unmatched. Germline lookup yields CDR1 SQVTM and CDR2 ANQGSEA. This CDR3 region has 12 residues. The sequence was obtained from an adult who was a healthcare worker with PCR-confirmed SARS-CoV-2 infection or an uninfected control (not recorded which). The sequenced sample was whole blood, obtained at baseline. This sequence joins TRBV29-1 and TRBJ2-1; 7 bases align to TRBD2. The chain's CDR3 is CSVPGGLGEQFF. The CDR3 nucleotides read TGCAGCGTTCCGGGGGGTTTAGGGGAGCAGTTCTTC.